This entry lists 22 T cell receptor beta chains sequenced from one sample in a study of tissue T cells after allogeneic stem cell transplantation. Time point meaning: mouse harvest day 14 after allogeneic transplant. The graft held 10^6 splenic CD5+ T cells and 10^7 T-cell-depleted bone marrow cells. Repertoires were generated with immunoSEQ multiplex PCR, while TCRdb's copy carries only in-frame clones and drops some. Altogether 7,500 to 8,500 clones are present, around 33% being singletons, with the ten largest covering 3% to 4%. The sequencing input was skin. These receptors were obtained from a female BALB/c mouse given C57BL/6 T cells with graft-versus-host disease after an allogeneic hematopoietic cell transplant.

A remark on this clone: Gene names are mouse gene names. CDR3 protein: CASSFAGDGNTLYF. The CDR3 DNA, read in part, is TGTGCAAGCAGCTTCGCAGGGGATGGAAATACGCTCTAT. The chain is built from TRBV16 and TRBJ1-3; tentatively, D is TRBD1 (6 bases). The read comes to an end 1 residue before the CDR3 does, leaving the germline J gene to fill in the end. Germline loops: CDR1 SGHSA, CDR2 FRNQAP. The V end was cut by 3 bases, the J end by 3 bases, with 9 bases between. This CDR3 comprises 14 residues.

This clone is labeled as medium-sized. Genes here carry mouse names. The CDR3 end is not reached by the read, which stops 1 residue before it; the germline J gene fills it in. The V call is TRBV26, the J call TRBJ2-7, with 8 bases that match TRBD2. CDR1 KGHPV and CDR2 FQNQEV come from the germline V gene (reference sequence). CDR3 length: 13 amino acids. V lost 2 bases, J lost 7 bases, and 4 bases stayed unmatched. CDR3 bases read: TGTGCCAGCAGTCTGGGGGGGGCGCGAGAACAGTAC. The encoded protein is CASSLGGAREQY. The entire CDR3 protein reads CASSLGGAREQYF.

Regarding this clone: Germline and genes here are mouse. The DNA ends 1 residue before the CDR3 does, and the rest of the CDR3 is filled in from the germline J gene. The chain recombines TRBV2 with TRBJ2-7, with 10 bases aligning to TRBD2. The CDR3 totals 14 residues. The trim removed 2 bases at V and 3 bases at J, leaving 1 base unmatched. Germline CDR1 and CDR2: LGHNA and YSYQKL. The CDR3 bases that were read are TGTGCCAGCAGCCAAAGGACTGGGGGCTATGAACAGTAC. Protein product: CASSQRTGGYEQY. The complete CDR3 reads CASSQRTGGYEQYF.

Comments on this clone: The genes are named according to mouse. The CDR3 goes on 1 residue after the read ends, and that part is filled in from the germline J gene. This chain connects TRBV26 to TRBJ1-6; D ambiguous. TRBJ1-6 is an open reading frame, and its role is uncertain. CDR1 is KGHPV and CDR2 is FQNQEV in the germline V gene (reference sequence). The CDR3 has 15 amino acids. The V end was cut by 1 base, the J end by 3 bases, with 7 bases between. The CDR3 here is CASSLYLHYNSPLYF. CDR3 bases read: TGTGCCAGCAGTCTGTACCTTCACTATAATTCGCCCCTCTAC.

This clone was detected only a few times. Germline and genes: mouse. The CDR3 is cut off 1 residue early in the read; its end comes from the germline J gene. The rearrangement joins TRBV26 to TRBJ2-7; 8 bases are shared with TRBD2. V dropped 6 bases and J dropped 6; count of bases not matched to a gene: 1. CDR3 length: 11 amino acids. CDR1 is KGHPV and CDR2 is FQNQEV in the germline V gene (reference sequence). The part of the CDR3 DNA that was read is TGTGCCAGCAGCGACTGGGGTGAACAGTAC. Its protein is CASSDWGEQY. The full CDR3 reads CASSDWGEQYF.

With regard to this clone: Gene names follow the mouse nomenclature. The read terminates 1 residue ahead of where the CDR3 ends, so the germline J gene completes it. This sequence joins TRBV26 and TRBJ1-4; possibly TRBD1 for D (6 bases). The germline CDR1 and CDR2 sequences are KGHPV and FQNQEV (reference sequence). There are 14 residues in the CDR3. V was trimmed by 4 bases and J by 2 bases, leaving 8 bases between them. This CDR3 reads CASSPTGSNERLFF. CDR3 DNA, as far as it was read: TGTGCCAGCAGTCCTACAGGGTCCAACGAAAGATTATTT.

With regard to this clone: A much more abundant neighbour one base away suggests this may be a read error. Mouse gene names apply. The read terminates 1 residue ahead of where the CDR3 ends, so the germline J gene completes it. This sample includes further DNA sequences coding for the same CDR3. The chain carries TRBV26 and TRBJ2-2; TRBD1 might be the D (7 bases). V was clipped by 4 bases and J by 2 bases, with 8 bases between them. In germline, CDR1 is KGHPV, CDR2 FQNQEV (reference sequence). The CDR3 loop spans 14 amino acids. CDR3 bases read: TGTGCCAGCAGTCAGGGGGCGAACACCGGGCAGCTCTAC. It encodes CASSQGANTGQLY. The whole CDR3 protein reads CASSQGANTGQLYF.

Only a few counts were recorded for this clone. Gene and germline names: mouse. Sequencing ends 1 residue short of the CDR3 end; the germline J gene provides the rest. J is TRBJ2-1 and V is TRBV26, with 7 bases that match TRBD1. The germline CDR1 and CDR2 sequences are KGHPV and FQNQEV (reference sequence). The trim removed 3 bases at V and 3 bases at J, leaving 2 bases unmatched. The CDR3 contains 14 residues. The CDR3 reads CASSLGTVYAEQFF. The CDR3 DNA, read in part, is TGTGCCAGCAGTCTCGGGACAGTCTATGCTGAGCAGTTC.

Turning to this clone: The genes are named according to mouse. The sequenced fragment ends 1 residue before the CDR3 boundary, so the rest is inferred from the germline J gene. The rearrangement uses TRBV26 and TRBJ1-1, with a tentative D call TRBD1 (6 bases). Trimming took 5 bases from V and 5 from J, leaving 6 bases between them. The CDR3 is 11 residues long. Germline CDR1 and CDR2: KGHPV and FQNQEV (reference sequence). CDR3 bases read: TGTGCCAGCAGTGGACAGACAGAAGTCTTC. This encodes CASSGQTEVF. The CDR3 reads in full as CASSGQTEVFF.

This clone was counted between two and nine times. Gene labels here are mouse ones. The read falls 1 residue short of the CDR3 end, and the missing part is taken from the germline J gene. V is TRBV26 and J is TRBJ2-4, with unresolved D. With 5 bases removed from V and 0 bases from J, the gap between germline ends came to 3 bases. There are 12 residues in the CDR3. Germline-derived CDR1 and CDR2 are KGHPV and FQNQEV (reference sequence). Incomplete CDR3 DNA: TGTGCCAGCAGTTTTAGTCAAAACACCTTGTAC. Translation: CASSFSQNTLY. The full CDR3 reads CASSFSQNTLYF.

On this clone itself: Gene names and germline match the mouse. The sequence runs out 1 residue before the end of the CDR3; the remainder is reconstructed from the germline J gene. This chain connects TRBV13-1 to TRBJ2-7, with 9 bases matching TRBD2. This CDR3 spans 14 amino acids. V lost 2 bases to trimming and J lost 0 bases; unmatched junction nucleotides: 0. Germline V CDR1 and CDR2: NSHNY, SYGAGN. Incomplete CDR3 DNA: TGTGCCAGCAGTGAACTGGGGGGCTCCTATGAACAGTAC. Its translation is CASSELGGSYEQY. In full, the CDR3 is CASSELGGSYEQYF.

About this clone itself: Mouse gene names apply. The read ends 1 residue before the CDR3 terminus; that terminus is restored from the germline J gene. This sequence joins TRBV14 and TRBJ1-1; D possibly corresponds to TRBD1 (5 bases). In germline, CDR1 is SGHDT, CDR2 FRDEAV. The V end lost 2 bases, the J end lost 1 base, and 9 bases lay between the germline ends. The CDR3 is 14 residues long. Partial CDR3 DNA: TGTGCCAGCAGTTTGGCAGGGTTGAACACAGAAGTCTTC. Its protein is CASSLAGLNTEVF. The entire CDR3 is CASSLAGLNTEVFF. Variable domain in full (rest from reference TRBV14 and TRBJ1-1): EAGVTQSPRYAVLQEGQAVSFWCDPISGHDTLYWYQQPRDQGPQLLVYFRDEAVIDNSQLPSDRFSAVRPKGTNSTLKIQSAKQGDTATYLCASSLAGLNTEVFFGKGTRLTVV.

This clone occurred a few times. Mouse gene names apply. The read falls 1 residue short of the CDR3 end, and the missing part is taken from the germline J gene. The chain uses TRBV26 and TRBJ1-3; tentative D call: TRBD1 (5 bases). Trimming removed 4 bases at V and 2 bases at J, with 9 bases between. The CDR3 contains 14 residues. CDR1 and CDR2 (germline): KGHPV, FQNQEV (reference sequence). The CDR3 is CASSRGVTGNTLYF. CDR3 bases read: TGTGCCAGCAGTCGGGGGGTGACTGGAAATACGCTCTAT.

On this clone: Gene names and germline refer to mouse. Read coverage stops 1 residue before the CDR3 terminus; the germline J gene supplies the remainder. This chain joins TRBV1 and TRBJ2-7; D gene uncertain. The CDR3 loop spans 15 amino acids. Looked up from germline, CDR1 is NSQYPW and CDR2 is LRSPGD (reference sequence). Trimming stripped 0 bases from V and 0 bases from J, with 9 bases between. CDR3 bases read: TGCACCTGCAGTGCAGAGCCGGGCCCCTCCTATGAACAGTAC. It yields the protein CTCSAEPGPSYEQY. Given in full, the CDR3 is CTCSAEPGPSYEQYF.

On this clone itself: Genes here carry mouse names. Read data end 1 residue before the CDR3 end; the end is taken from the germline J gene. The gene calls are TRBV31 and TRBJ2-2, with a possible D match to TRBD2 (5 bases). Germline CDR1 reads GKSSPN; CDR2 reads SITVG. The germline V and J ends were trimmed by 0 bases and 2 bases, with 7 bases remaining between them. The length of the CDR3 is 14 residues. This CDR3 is CAWSLGENTGQLYF. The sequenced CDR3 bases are TGTGCCTGGAGTCTTGGGGAGAACACCGGGCAGCTCTAC.

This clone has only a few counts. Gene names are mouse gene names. The covered CDR3 bases are TGTGCCAGCAGCCGACAGGGAAACTCCGACTACACC. It is translated as CASSRQGNSDYT. The CDR3, in full, reads CASSRQGNSDYTF. The J gene is TRBJ1-2, the V gene TRBV5, with TRBD1 matching 7 bases. The CDR3 end is not reached by the read, which stops 1 residue before it; the germline J gene fills it in. The CDR3 runs to 13 residues. Germline V gives CDR1 LGHNA, CDR2 YNLKQL (reference sequence). With V trimmed by 4 bases and J by 1 base, 0 bases remained unmatched.

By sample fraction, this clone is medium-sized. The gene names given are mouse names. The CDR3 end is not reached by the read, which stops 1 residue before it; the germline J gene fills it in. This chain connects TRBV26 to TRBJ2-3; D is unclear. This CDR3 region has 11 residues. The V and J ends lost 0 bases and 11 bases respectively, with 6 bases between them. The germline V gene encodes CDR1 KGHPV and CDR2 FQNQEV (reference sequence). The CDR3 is CASSLSGWLYF. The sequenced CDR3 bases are TGTGCCAGCAGTCTGTCGGGGTGGCTGTAT.

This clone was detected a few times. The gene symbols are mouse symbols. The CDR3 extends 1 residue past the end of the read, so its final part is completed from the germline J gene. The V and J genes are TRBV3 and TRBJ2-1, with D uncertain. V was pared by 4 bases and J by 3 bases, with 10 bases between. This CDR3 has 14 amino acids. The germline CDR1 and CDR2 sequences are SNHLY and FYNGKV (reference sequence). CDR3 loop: CASSSRALYAEQFF. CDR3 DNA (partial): TGTGCCAGCAGCTCCCGGGCCCTCTATGCTGAGCAGTTC.

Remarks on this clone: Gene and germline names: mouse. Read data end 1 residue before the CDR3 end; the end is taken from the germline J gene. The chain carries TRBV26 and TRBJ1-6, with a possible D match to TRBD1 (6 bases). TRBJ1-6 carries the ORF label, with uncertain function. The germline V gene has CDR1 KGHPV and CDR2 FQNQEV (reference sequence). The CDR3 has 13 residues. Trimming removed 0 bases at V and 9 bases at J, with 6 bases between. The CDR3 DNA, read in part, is TGTGCCAGCAGTCTGTCGACAGGTTCGCCCCTCTAC. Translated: CASSLSTGSPLY. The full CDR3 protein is CASSLSTGSPLYF.

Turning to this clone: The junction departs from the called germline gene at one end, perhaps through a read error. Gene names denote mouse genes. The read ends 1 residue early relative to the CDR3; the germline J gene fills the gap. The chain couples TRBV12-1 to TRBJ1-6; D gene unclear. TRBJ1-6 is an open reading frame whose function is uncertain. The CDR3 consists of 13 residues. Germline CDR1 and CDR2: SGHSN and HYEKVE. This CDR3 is CASSLREASLLYF. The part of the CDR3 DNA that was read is TGTGCCAGCTCTCTCAGGGAGGCTTCGCTCCTCTAC.

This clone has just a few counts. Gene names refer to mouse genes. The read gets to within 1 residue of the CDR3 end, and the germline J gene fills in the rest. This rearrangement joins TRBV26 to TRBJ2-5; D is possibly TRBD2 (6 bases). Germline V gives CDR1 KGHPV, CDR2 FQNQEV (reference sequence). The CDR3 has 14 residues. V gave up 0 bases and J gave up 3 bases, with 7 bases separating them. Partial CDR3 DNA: TGTGCCAGCAGTCTGTCTCTGGGGCAAGACACCCAGTAC. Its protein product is CASSLSLGQDTQY. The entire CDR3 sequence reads CASSLSLGQDTQYF. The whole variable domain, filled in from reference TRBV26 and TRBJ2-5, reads NSKVIQTPRYLVKGQGQKAKMRCIPEKGHPVVFWYQQNKNNEFKFLINFQNQEVLQQIDMTEKRFSAECPSNSPCSLEIQSSEAGDSALYLCASSLSLGQDTQYFGPGTRLLVL.

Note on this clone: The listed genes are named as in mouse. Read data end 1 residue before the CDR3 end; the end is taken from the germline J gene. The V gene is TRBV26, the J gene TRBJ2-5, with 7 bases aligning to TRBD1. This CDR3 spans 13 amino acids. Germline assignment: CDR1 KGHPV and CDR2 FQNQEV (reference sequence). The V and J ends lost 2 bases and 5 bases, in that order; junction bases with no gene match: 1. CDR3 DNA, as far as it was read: TGTGCCAGCAGTCTGGGGGACAGAGACACCCAGTAC. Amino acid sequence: CASSLGDRDTQY. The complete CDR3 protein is CASSLGDRDTQYF.